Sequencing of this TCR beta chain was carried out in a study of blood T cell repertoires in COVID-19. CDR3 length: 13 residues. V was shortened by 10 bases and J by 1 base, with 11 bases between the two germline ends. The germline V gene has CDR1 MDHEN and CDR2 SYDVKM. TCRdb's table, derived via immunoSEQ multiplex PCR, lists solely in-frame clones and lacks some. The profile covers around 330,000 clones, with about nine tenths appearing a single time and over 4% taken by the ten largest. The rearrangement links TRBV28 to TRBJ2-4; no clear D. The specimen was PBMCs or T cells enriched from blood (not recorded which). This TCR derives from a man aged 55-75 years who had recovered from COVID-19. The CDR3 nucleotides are TGTGCCATCGGTCAACTGGCCAAAAACATTCAGTACTTC. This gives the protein CAIGQLAKNIQYF.